A single sample is the source of the 2 T cell receptor beta chains below, sequenced in a study of blood T cells in healthy people across ages. A second about 7 to 11 cycle PCR used barcoded and J-beta primers. TCRdb re-derived calls from the 5' RACE reads in MiXCR, one entry per CDR3 protein. Counted here are more than 1.4 million distinct CDR3 sequences, 40% to 50% occurring once; the ten biggest clones make up 7.9%. Specimen: blood. Receptor source: a woman between 18 and 29 years old in good health.

The chain has TRBV29-1 and TRBJ2-1; D is uncertain. Germline CDR1 reads SQVTM; CDR2 reads ANQGSEA. V was shortened by 7 bases and J by 7 bases, with 17 bases between the two germline ends. The CDR3 extends over 13 amino acids. In DNA, the CDR3 is TGCAGCGCCCGGGTAGGATTGTTGAATGAGCAGTTCTTC. It specifies CSARVGLLNEQFF.

The chain employs TRBV2 and TRBJ2-7, with D unresolved. CDR1 is SNHLY, CDR2 FYNNEI, per germline. The ends were cut back, 2 bases at V and 3 bases at J, with 8 bases in the middle. The CDR3 consists of 13 residues. Here the CDR3 DNA reads TGTGCCAGCAGTGAATCGGAGAGCTACGAGCAGTACTTC. Translation: CASSESESYEQYF.